This note documents a single T cell receptor (beta chain) sequence. This record comes from a study of blood T cell repertoires in COVID-19. TCRdb's table, derived via immunoSEQ multiplex PCR, lists solely in-frame clones and lacks some. The sample includes fewer than 400,000 clones, just under 90% of them seen just once. Germline lookup yields CDR1 GTSNPN and CDR2 SVGIG (reference sequence). The CDR3 spans 14 residues. Between the trimmed V and J ends, which lost 3 bases and 1 base, there was a span of 12 bases. Study members were between 18 and 89 years old and lived in 20 to 30 US regions. In assigning cohorts, the study relied on participant-reported clinical history.

The chain is built from TRBV30 and TRBJ2-5, with TRBD2 as a possible D gene (6 bases). Material for sequencing was PBMCs or T cells enriched from blood (not recorded which). This sequence was found in a woman aged 25-40 years who had recovered from COVID-19. CDR3 nucleotide sequence: TGTGCCTGGAGCCTAAGCGGGCTCCAAGAGACCCAGTACTTC. The encoded protein is CAWSLSGLQETQYF.